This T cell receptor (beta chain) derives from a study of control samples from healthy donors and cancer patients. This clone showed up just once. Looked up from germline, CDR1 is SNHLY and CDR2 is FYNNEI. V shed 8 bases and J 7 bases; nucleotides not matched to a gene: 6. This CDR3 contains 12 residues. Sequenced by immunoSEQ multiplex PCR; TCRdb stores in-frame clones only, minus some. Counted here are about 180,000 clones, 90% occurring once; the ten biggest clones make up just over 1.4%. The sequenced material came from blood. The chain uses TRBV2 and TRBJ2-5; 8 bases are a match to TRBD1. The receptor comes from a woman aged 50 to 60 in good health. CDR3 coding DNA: TGTGCCAGCGGGACAGGTTTAGGGACCCAGTACTTC. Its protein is CASGTGLGTQYF.